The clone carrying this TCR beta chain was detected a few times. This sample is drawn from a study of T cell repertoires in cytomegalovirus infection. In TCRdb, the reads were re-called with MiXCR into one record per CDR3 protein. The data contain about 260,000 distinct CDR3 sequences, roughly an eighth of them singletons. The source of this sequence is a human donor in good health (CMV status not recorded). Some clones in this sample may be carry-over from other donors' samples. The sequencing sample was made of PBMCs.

CDR3 DNA: TGTGCCAGCTCACCTCTGGGGGGCACGGTTCCAGCTTTCTTT. It codes for CASSPLGGTVPAFF. This sequence joins TRBV18 and TRBJ1-1, with TRBD1 as a possible D gene (6 bases). Deletions cut 3 bases from V and 10 bases from J, with 18 bases between. The CDR3 runs 14 residues. CDR1 and CDR2 from the germline V gene are KGHSH and LQKENI.